This T cell receptor beta chain comes out of a study of T cell clonotyping in hematopoietic cell transplantation. About the study: Recipients' pretransplant samples followed cytoreduction. Study-wide results and caveats: Few recipient clonotypes overlapped donors; over 95% were de novo at given depth. Pathologically expanded recipient clonotypes increased progressively from day 30 to day 180 as diversity fell. Higher Inverse Simpson Index values in graft donor and pretransplant recipient predicted broader posttransplant TCR diversity.

CDR3 length: 13 amino acids. V lost 3 bases, J lost 7 bases, and 9 bases lay in between. Germline assignment: CDR1 LNHDA and CDR2 SQIVND (reference sequence). The method was immunoSEQ multiplex PCR; TCRdb's version includes in-frame clones alone and lacks a portion of them. This repertoire shows roughly 9,800 clones, roughly 87% found once; its top ten account for about 15%. As to time point: recipient sample about 28 days before transplant, after cytoreduction. As regards this clone: Its antigen is still unknown.

The sequencing here drew on peripheral blood mononuclear cells, taken before stem cell transplant. The chain recombines TRBV19 with TRBJ2-2; D is unclear. The TCR originated in a woman aged 50 to 65 with chronic myeloid leukemia. Some clones in this sample may be carry-over from other donors' samples. The CDR3 coding sequence is TGTGCCAGTAGTATTTTGGGGATCGGGGAGCTGTTTTTT. Protein sequence: CASSILGIGELFF. Supplemented by reference TRBV19 and TRBJ2-2, the full variable domain reads DGGITQSPKYLFRKEGQNVTLSCEQNLNHDAMYWYRQDPGQGLRLIYYSQIVNDFQKGDIAEGYSVSREKKESFPLTVTSAQKNPTAFYLCASSILGIGELFFGEGSRLTVL.